This TCR beta chain was recorded in a study of chemoradiotherapy in HPV16-positive cancers. Study at large: Functional T-cell assays on a couple of HPV16-positive patients' cells defined candidate HPV-specific clones and common TCR motifs. Study-level points and caveats: In HPV16-positive patients, HPV-responsive T-cell expansion tracked better recurrence-free survival. The functional HPV-specific definition rests on just a couple of HPV16-positive patients.

The CDR3 is 13 residues long. The ends lost 3 bases at V and 7 bases at J; junction bases unmatched: 5. CDR1 ENHRY and CDR2 SYGVKD come from the germline V gene. Data came from immunoSEQ multiplex PCR; TCRdb stores just in-frame clones and leaves some out. The table lists over a thousand clones, roughly 76% of them singletons. Repeated repertoire sampling spanned the course of chemoradiotherapy. By proportion, this clone is hyperexpanded (1% or more). The target antigen is unknown. The receptor was derived from a human donor with HPV-associated anogenital cancer. The sample in question was tumor tissue, obtained from a patient who underwent chemoradiotherapy. The chain joins TRBV10-3 to TRBJ1-2; 7 bases match TRBD1. The CDR3 DNA follows: TGTGCCATCAGTGACGGGACAGTCGGTGGCTACACCTTC. Translating gives CAISDGTVGGYTF.